These 6 T cell receptor beta chains came from one sample sequenced in a study of T cell repertoires in cytomegalovirus infection. TCRdb reprocessed the reads with MiXCR, giving one entry per CDR3 protein. This sample has some 350,000 distinct CDR3 sequences, with about 27% found just once. The antigens for these receptors are not known. Sample: cultured PBMCs, taken from culture after CMV antigen stimulation. The receptors here all came from a human donor in good health (CMV status not recorded). Some clones in this sample may be carry-over from other donors' samples.

J is TRBJ2-2 and V is TRBV11-3; 9 nucleotides line up with TRBD2. This CDR3 has 16 residues. The V and J ends lost 3 bases and 6 bases, in that order; junction bases with no gene match: 8. Germline V gene sequence: CDR1 SGHNT, CDR2 YENEEA. CDR3 protein: CASSLGNSGSPGELFF. The CDR3 DNA follows: TGTGCCAGCAGCTTGGGAAATAGCGGGAGCCCCGGGGAGCTGTTTTTT.

The chain carries TRBV20-1 and TRBJ2-1, with 8 nucleotides matching TRBD2. The V gene end was trimmed by 5 bases and the J gene end by 8 bases; junction bases not matched to a gene: 11. The germline V gene has CDR1 DFQATT and CDR2 SNEGSKA (reference sequence). CDR3 size: 14 residues. The CDR3 protein is CSALYSGRAHEQFF. The DNA of the CDR3 is TGCAGTGCTCTGTACTCCGGGAGGGCACATGAGCAGTTCTTC.

The chain uses TRBV6-1 and TRBJ2-3, with 7 bases aligning to TRBD1. The germline gives CDR1 MNHNS, CDR2 SASEGT. V shed 6 bases and J 2 bases; nucleotides not matched to a gene: 8. CDR3 length: 15 amino acids. Written as DNA, the CDR3 is TGTGCCAGCAGAAGCAGGGGGATCGTCACAGATACGCAGTATTTT. Translated: CASRSRGIVTDTQYF.

This clonotype was counted only a few times. The chain uses TRBV14 and TRBJ2-1; D tentatively fits TRBD1 or TRBD2 (6 bases each). This CDR3 has 12 amino acids. The V gene's germline CDR1 is SGHDN and CDR2 FVKESK. V was clipped by 4 bases and J by 9 bases, with 10 bases between them. The CDR3 reads CASSPGALEQFF. For the CDR3, the DNA is TGTGCCAGCAGCCCGGGGGCCCTTGAGCAGTTCTTC.

This clonotype was detected a few times. The chain couples TRBV7-2 to TRBJ1-1; TRBD1 might be the D (6 bases). The V end was cut by 0 bases, the J end by 4 bases, with 9 bases between. This CDR3 comprises 14 residues. The V gene's germline CDR1 is SGHTA and CDR2 FQGNSA. This CDR3 reads CASSLAGGPTEAFF. The DNA for the CDR3 is TGTGCCAGCAGCTTAGCCGGGGGCCCCACTGAAGCTTTCTTT. Filled out from reference TRBV7-2 and TRBJ1-1, the complete variable domain reads GAGVSQSPSNKVTEKGKDVELRCDPISGHTALYWYRQSLGQGLEFLIYFQGNSAPDKSGLPSDRFSAERTGGSVSTLTIQRTQQEDSAVYLCASSLAGGPTEAFFGQGTRLTVV.

This clonotype was counted at least ten times. This chain connects TRBV7-3 to TRBJ2-1; D gene unclear. The CDR3 runs to 16 residues. Germline V gene sequence: CDR1 SGHTA, CDR2 FQGTGA. Between the trimmed V and J ends, which lost 3 bases and 10 bases, there was a span of 22 bases. The DNA of the CDR3 is TGTGCCAGCAGCTTGGTCCCGGTAAGGGCCGTGATCGAGCAGTTCTTC. Its protein product is CASSLVPVRAVIEQFF. The full variable domain, rest sourced from reference TRBV7-3 and TRBJ2-1, is GAGVSQTPSNKVTEKGKYVELRCDPISGHTALYWYRQSLGQGPEFLIYFQGTGAADDSGLPNDRFFAVRPEGSVSTLKIQRTERGDSAVYLCASSLVPVRAVIEQFFGPGTRLTVL.